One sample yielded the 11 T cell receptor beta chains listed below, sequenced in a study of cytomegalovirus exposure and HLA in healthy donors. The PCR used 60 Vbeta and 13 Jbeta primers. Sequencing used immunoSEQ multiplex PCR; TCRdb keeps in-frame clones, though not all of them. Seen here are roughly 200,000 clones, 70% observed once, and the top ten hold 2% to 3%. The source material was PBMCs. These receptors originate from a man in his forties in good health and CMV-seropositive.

The CDR3 region is CASTRRQTGVRCTEAFF. The CDR3 coding sequence is TGTGCCAGCACCAGGAGACAGACAGGGGTTAGATGCACTGAAGCTTTCTTT. The chain is built from TRBV21-1 and TRBJ1-1; the table's D call TRBD1 went unverified against the DNA. TRBV21-1 is flagged as a pseudogene. The CDR3 is 17 residues long.

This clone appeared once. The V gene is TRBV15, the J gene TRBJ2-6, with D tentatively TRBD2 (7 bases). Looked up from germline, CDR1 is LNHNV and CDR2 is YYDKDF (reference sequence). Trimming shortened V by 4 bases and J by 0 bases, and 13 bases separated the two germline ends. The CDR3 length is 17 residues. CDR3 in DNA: TGTGCCACCAGCATTAGGGGGGGGAGCTCTGGGGCCAACGTCCTGACTTTC. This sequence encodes CATSIRGGSSGANVLTF.

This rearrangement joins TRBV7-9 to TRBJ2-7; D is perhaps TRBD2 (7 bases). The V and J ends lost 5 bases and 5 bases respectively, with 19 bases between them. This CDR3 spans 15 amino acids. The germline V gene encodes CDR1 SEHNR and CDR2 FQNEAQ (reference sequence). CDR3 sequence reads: CASSPRRGGTHEQYF. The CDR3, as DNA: TGTGCCAGCAGCCCTAGGAGGGGGGGGACCCACGAGCAGTACTTC.

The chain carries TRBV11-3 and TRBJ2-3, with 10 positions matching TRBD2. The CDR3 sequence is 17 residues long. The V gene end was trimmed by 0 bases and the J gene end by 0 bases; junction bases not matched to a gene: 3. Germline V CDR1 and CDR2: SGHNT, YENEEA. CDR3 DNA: TGTGCCAGCAGCTTAGAGGGGACTAGCGCTAGCACAGATACGCAGTATTTT. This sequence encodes CASSLEGTSASTDTQYF.

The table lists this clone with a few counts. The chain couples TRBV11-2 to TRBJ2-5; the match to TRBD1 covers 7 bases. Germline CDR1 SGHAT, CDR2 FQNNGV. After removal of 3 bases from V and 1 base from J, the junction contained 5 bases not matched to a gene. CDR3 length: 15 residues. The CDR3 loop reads CASSLATGLQETQYF. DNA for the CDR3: TGTGCCAGCAGCTTGGCGACAGGGCTCCAAGAGACCCAGTACTTC.

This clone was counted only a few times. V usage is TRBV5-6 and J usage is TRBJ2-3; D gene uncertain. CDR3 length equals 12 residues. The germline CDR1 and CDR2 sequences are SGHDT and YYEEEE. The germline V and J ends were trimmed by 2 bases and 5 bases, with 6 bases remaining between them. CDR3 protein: CASSLAVDTQYF. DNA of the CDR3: TGTGCCAGCAGCTTAGCCGTAGATACGCAGTATTTT.

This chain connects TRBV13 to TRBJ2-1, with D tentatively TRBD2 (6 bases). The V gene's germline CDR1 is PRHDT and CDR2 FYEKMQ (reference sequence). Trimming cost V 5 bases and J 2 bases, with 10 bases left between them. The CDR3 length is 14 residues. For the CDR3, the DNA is TGTGCCAGCAGCCCAGGAGGGGCCTACAATGAGCAGTTCTTC. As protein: CASSPGGAYNEQFF.

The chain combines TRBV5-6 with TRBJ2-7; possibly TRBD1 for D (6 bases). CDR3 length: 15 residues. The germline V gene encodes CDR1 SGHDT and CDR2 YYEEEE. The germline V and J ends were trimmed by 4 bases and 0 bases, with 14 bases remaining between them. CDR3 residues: CASSPRGAASYEQYF. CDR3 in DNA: TGTGCCAGCAGCCCCAGGGGAGCGGCCTCCTACGAGCAGTACTTC. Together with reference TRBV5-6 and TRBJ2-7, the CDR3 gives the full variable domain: DAGVTQSPTHLIKTRGQQVTLRCSPKSGHDTVSWYQQALGQGPQFIFQYYEEEERQRGNFPDRFSGHQFPNYSSELNVNALLLGDSALYLCASSPRGAASYEQYFGPGTRLTVT.

CDR3 loop: CASRGGAGGYTF. The DNA of the CDR3 is TGTGCCAGCAGGGGGGGGGCCGGTGGCTACACCTTC. This chain uses TRBV2 with TRBJ1-2, with D possibly matching TRBD1 (6 bases). This CDR3 comprises 12 residues. Trimming pared 6 bases from V and 7 bases from J, leaving 12 bases between. Germline values: CDR1 SNHLY, CDR2 FYNNEI.

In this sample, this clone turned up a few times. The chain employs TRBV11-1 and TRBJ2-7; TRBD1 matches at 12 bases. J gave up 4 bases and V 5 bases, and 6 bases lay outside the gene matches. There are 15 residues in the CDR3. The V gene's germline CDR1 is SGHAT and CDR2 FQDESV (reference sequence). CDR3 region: CASSPGQGARYEQYF. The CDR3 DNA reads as TGTGCCAGCAGCCCGGGACAGGGGGCTCGTTACGAGCAGTACTTC.

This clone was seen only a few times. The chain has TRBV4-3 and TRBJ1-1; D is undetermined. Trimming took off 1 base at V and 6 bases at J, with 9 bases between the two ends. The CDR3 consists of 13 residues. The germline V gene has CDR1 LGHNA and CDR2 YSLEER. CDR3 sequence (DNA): TGCGCCAGCAGCCAAGTATCTAATTCTGAAGCTTTCTTT. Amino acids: CASSQVSNSEAFF.